The 10 T cell receptor beta chains reported below all come from one sample, sequenced in a study of beta chain features in type 1 diabetes. Points from the study as a whole: In every one of the four CD4+ subsets, TCRB CDR3s were moderately but significantly shorter in Type 1 diabetes patients.

These receptors' targets are unknown. The entirety of the isolated RNA underwent reverse transcription, so expressed TCRB transcripts were sequenced. TCRdb's copy holds only in-frame clones and misses some; the assay was immunoSEQ multiplex PCR. Here the sample spans about 400,000 clones, 10% to 15% being singletons. Input material: naive CD4+ T cells from blood. All receptors derive from a woman aged 18-29 years with type 1 diabetes.

This clone was seen a handful of times. The chain recombines TRBV25-1 with TRBJ2-7, with 7 positions matching TRBD1. Unmatched junction bases numbered 13, after V lost 2 bases and J lost 9 bases. The CDR3 length is 15 residues. The V gene's germline CDR1 is MGHDK and CDR2 SYGVNS. The CDR3 nucleotides are TGTGCCAGCAGTGAAAAACAGGGGTGGACCATGGGGCAGTACTTC. This gives the protein CASSEKQGWTMGQYF.

This clone was seen more than once but under ten times. The chain employs TRBV5-1 and TRBJ2-1; a weak D match, TRBD2 (6 bases). Germline lookup yields CDR1 SGHRS and CDR2 YFSETQ. With 1 base removed from V and 2 bases from J, the gap between germline ends came to 19 bases. CDR3 length: 18 residues. CDR3 sequence reads: CASSLLNQRSGAYNEQFF. DNA of the CDR3: TGCGCCAGCAGCTTGTTGAACCAGAGGTCGGGAGCCTACAATGAGCAGTTCTTC.

The chain employs TRBV28 and TRBJ2-7; 12 bases are shared with TRBD2. Germline V lookup: CDR1 MDHEN, CDR2 SYDVKM. CDR3 length equals 17 residues. The V gene end was trimmed by 5 bases and the J gene end by 0 bases; junction bases not matched to a gene: 8. The CDR3 reads CASSETSGSTSSYEQYF. DNA for the CDR3: TGTGCCAGCAGTGAGACTAGCGGGAGCACGAGCTCCTACGAGCAGTACTTC.

The chain carries TRBV9 and TRBJ1-4; D might be TRBD1 (5 bases). CDR1 is SGDLS and CDR2 is YYNGEE in the germline V gene. The ends were cut back, 1 base at V and 8 bases at J, with 12 bases in the middle. The CDR3 has 14 amino acids. DNA for the CDR3: TGTGCCAGCAGCGTATCCCAGGGAGGAGAAAAACTGTTTTTT. Translated, it gives CASSVSQGGEKLFF.

This clone was found a few times. The V call is TRBV4-3, the J call TRBJ2-2; D gene ambiguous. Trimming cost V 0 bases and J 7 bases, with 6 bases left between them. The CDR3 length is 13 residues. Germline CDR1 reads LGHNA; CDR2 reads YSLEER. The CDR3 reads CASSQDRYGELFF. DNA for the CDR3: TGCGCCAGCAGCCAAGATCGGTACGGGGAGCTGTTTTTT.

There are a few counts of this clone. The J gene is TRBJ1-2, the V gene TRBV28, with D possibly being TRBD1 (6 bases). The V end was cut by 3 bases, the J end by 11 bases, with 13 bases between. From germline, CDR1 is MDHEN and CDR2 SYDVKM. The CDR3 has 12 residues. CDR3 coding DNA: TGTGCCAGCAGTTTGCAACAGGGAATATACACCTTC. Translation: CASSLQQGIYTF.

This clone has only a few counts. This chain connects TRBV7-9 to TRBJ2-1; 9 bases agree with TRBD1. CDR3 size: 13 residues. Germline V gives CDR1 SEHNR, CDR2 FQNEAQ (reference sequence). J gave up 10 bases and V 2 bases, and 3 bases lay outside the gene matches. The CDR3 sequence is CASSLIQGAEQFF. CDR3 DNA sequence: TGTGCCAGCAGCTTAATACAGGGGGCGGAGCAGTTCTTC. Combining the CDR3 with reference TRBV7-9 and TRBJ2-1 gives the whole variable domain DTGVSQNPRHKITKRGQNVTFRCDPISEHNRLYWYRQTLGQGPEFLTYFQNEAQLEKSRLLSDRFSAERPKGSFSTLEIQRTEQGDSAMYLCASSLIQGAEQFFGPGTRLTVL.

This chain connects TRBV28 to TRBJ1-1; D is undetermined. This CDR3 spans 12 amino acids. Trimming took 6 bases from V and 5 from J, leaving 10 bases between them. Germline V CDR1 and CDR2: MDHEN, SYDVKM. CDR3 in DNA: TGTGCCAGCAGGGATTGGGAGACTGAAGCTTTCTTT. The encoded protein is CASRDWETEAFF.

This clone was found a few times. This chain joins TRBV9 and TRBJ2-1; D is unresolved. From germline, CDR1 is SGDLS and CDR2 YYNGEE. Trimming removed 0 bases at V and 2 bases at J, with 9 bases between. The CDR3 extends over 15 amino acids. As DNA, the CDR3 is TGTGCCAGCAGCGTAGGTACAGTTACCTACAATGAGCAGTTCTTC. Translation gives CASSVGTVTYNEQFF.

The rearrangement joins TRBV19 to TRBJ2-7; 9 nucleotides line up with TRBD1. The CDR3 is made up of 14 amino acids. The ends lost 3 bases at V and 6 bases at J; junction bases unmatched: 6. The V gene's germline CDR1 is LNHDA and CDR2 SQIVND (reference sequence). The CDR3 spells CASSIRDRAVEQYF. Here the CDR3 DNA reads TGTGCCAGTAGTATCCGGGACAGGGCCGTCGAGCAGTACTTC. Full variable domain (remainder filled in from reference TRBV19 and TRBJ2-7): DGGITQSPKYLFRKEGQNVTLSCEQNLNHDAMYWYRQDPGQGLRLIYYSQIVNDFQKGDIAEGYSVSREKKESFPLTVTSAQKNPTAFYLCASSIRDRAVEQYFGPGTRLTVT.